The 27 T cell receptor beta chains below all came from one sample that was sequenced in a study of cytomegalovirus exposure and HLA in healthy donors. Produced via immunoSEQ multiplex PCR; TCRdb's table is partial and in-frame only. The profile covers approximately 150,000 clones, with roughly 84% appearing a single time and roughly a tenth taken by the ten largest. The sample taken for sequencing was PBMCs. Source of these receptors: a man aged 30 to 45 in good health and CMV-seropositive.

This chain links TRBV7-2 with TRBJ2-1; 13 bases are shared with TRBD2. Trimming at V came to 4 bases and at J to 1 base, leaving 10 bases not matched to a gene. The CDR3 is 19 residues long. CDR1 SGHTA and CDR2 FQGNSA come from the germline V gene. The CDR3 loop is CASSSVLAGGPKSYNEQFF. The CDR3 DNA follows: TGTGCCAGCAGCTCGGTACTAGCGGGAGGGCCGAAGTCCTACAATGAGCAGTTCTTC.

V gene TRBV29-1 combines with J gene TRBJ2-3; 11 bases match TRBD2. Per germline, CDR1 SQVTM and CDR2 ANQGSEA. With V trimmed by 1 base and J by 3 bases, 3 bases remained unmatched. The CDR3 sequence is 15 residues long. CDR3 sequence: CSVEVLAGGTDTQYF. The CDR3 nucleotides read TGCAGCGTTGAAGTCCTAGCGGGAGGTACAGATACGCAGTATTTT.

This chain connects TRBV5-1 to TRBJ2-7; 7 bases are shared with TRBD1. The ends lost 8 bases at V and 5 bases at J; junction bases unmatched: 10. The length of the CDR3 is 13 residues. CDR1 SGHRS and CDR2 YFSETQ come from the germline V gene. CDR3 loop: CASGPDRPNEQYF. DNA of the CDR3: TGCGCCAGTGGACCGGACAGGCCCAACGAGCAGTACTTC.

This clone was counted a single time. The chain uses TRBV6-4 and TRBJ1-1; tentative D call: TRBD1 (6 bases). Per the germline V gene, CDR1 is MRHNA and CDR2 is SNTAGT. The CDR3 contains 13 residues. V lost 6 bases, J lost 4 bases, and 12 bases lay in between. The DNA of the CDR3 is TGTGCCAGCAGCGGGGAGGGGGGCACTGAAGCTTTCTTT. Protein product: CASSGEGGTEAFF.

The sample holds a few counts of this clone. The gene calls are TRBV19 and TRBJ1-1; tentatively, D is TRBD1 (5 bases). CDR1 LNHDA and CDR2 SQIVND come from the germline V gene (reference sequence). The germline V and J ends were trimmed by 8 bases and 2 bases, with 21 bases remaining between them. This CDR3 comprises 16 residues. The CDR3 region has the DNA TGTGCCAGTGTCCCCCCGGCAGGGCCACGAAACACTGAAGCTTTCTTT. Protein product: CASVPPAGPRNTEAFF.

This sequence joins TRBV21-1 and TRBJ2-7; the table's D call of TRBD2 was not tested on the DNA. TRBV21-1 is an annotated pseudogene. The CDR3 extends over 16 amino acids. CDR3 residues: CASSKKSRPGTYEQYF. In DNA, the CDR3 is TGTGCCAGCAGCAAAAAAAGTAGACCGGGGACCTACGAGCAGTACTTC.

The chain recombines TRBV10-3 with TRBJ1-4, with D hard to call. Trimming left V 2 bases short and J 2 bases short, with 6 bases between. This CDR3 has 14 amino acids. Germline-derived CDR1 and CDR2 are ENHRY and SYGVKD. The CDR3 sequence is CAISEGGTNEKLFF. The CDR3 DNA reads TGTGCCATCAGTGAGGGAGGCACTAATGAAAAACTGTTTTTT.

This clone was detected once. This chain joins TRBV5-1 and TRBJ1-6, with 10 bases identical to TRBD1. This CDR3 has 18 residues. Trimming cost V 0 bases and J 2 bases; bases outside gene matches: 5. Looked up from germline, CDR1 is SGHRS and CDR2 is YFSETQ. DNA of the CDR3: TGCGCCAGCAGCTTGGTGGGACAGGGGAGGACCTATAATTCACCCCTCCACTTT. Its translation: CASSLVGQGRTYNSPLHF.

This chain connects TRBV10-2 to TRBJ1-5, with TRBD1 matching over 8 bases. Germline V CDR1 and CDR2: WSHSY, SAAADI. This CDR3 is 16 amino acids long. V shed 2 bases and J 6 bases; nucleotides not matched to a gene: 9. The CDR3 sequence is CASSEIMDREVQPQHF. The CDR3 DNA follows: TGCGCCAGCAGTGAGATTATGGACAGGGAAGTTCAGCCCCAGCATTTT.

This clone is a singleton in its sample. This rearrangement joins TRBV7-2 to TRBJ2-7; 12 nucleotides agree with TRBD1. CDR3 length equals 13 residues. Trimming removed 5 bases from V and 7 bases from J; junction bases left unmatched: 3. Germline loops: CDR1 SGHTA, CDR2 FQGNSA. CDR3 DNA sequence: TGTGCCAGCAGCCGGGACAGGGGGCGGGAGCAGTACTTC. Its protein is CASSRDRGREQYF. The full variable domain, its missing parts supplied by reference TRBV7-2 and TRBJ2-7, is GAGVSQSPSNKVTEKGKDVELRCDPISGHTALYWYRQSLGQGLEFLIYFQGNSAPDKSGLPSDRFSAERTGGSVSTLTIQRTQQEDSAVYLCASSRDRGREQYFGPGTRLTVT.

The rearrangement links TRBV2 to TRBJ1-4, with 10 bases aligning to TRBD1. V was clipped by 4 bases and J by 6 bases; unmatched bases: 5. The V gene's germline CDR1 is SNHLY and CDR2 FYNNEI. This CDR3 is built from 15 residues. The CDR3 DNA reads as TGTGCCAGCAGTGTACGACAGGGGGCGGATGAAAAACTGTTTTTT. Residues: CASSVRQGADEKLFF.

The CDR3 protein is CATSRGGGATEAFF. The CDR3, as DNA: TGTGCCACCAGCAGAGGCGGCGGTGCCACTGAAGCTTTCTTT. The genes are TRBV15 and TRBJ1-1; D gene ambiguous. The CDR3 covers 14 residues. Germline-derived CDR1 and CDR2 are LNHNV and YYDKDF (reference sequence). Trimming cost V 1 base and J 4 bases, with 10 bases left between them.

CDR3 sequence: CASSGQGAVEAFF. CDR3 coding DNA: TGTGCCAGCAGTGGACAGGGGGCGGTTGAAGCTTTCTTT. This sequence joins TRBV2 and TRBJ1-1; 10 bases line up with TRBD1. Germline-derived CDR1 and CDR2 are SNHLY and FYNNEI. CDR3 length: 13 amino acids. With V trimmed by 4 bases and J by 7 bases, 3 bases remained unmatched. Full variable domain (outside the CDR3, taken from reference TRBV2 and TRBJ1-1): EPEVTQTPSHQVTQMGQEVILRCVPISNHLYFYWYRQILGQKVEFLVSFYNNEISEKSEIFDDQFSVERPDGSNFTLKIRSTKLEDSAMYFCASSGQGAVEAFFGQGTRLTVV.

V gene TRBV19 combines with J gene TRBJ2-2; 10 bases are a match to TRBD1. V was pared by 5 bases and J by 6 bases, with 9 bases of the junction left unmatched. Germline loops: CDR1 LNHDA, CDR2 SQIVND (reference sequence). The CDR3 extends over 16 amino acids. In DNA form, the CDR3 reads TGTGCCAGTAGTCCCTCCGGGACAGGGGAATCCGGGGAGCTGTTTTTT. It encodes CASSPSGTGESGELFF.

The rearrangement uses TRBV19 and TRBJ2-1, with 10 bases fitting TRBD2. Germline V gives CDR1 LNHDA, CDR2 SQIVND (reference sequence). J gave up 6 bases and V 4 bases, and 6 bases lay outside the gene matches. The CDR3 has 15 residues. The CDR3: CASSTRASGGNEQFF. In DNA, the CDR3 is TGTGCCAGTAGTACCCGGGCTAGCGGGGGCAATGAGCAGTTCTTC.

This clone was seen a few times. The chain employs TRBV6-6 and TRBJ2-5, with 7 bases matching TRBD1. Germline CDR1 MNHNY, CDR2 SVGAGI (reference sequence). J was trimmed by 5 bases and V by 5 bases; bases with no gene match: 11. The CDR3 spans 15 residues. In DNA form, the CDR3 reads TGTGCCAGCAGTGGACAGGATATCCAGAGGGAGACCCAGTACTTC. It encodes CASSGQDIQRETQYF.

This rearrangement joins TRBV29-1 to TRBJ2-3; D not certain. The CDR3 consists of 12 residues. From germline, CDR1 is SQVTM and CDR2 ANQGSEA. Trimming cost V 3 bases and J 5 bases, with 9 bases left between them. This CDR3 is CSVDFLGDTQYF. CDR3 bases: TGCAGCGTTGATTTCCTCGGAGATACGCAGTATTTT.

This clone has only one observation. The chain links TRBV28 to TRBJ2-7, with 7 bases matching TRBD1. Germline lookup yields CDR1 MDHEN and CDR2 SYDVKM. CDR3 length: 16 residues. V shed 6 bases, J shed 3 bases, and the junction held 14 bases outside the gene matches. CDR3 nucleotide sequence: TGTGCCAGCAGGCGGTGGGACCTTGCAGGGGGCTACGAGCAGTACTTC. Residues: CASRRWDLAGGYEQYF. The variable domain in full, completed from reference TRBV28 and TRBJ2-7, reads DVKVTQSSRYLVKRTGEKVFLECVQDMDHENMFWYRQDPGLGLRLIYFSYDVKMKEKGDIPEGYSVSREKKERFSLILESASTNQTSMYLCASRRWDLAGGYEQYFGPGTRLTVT.

The J gene is TRBJ2-1, the V gene TRBV28; tentative D call: TRBD1 (6 bases). The V end lost 9 bases, the J end lost 4 bases, and 19 bases lay between the germline ends. Germline V gives CDR1 MDHEN, CDR2 SYDVKM. The CDR3 is 15 amino acids. The CDR3: CASAGVGTTYNEQFF. In DNA, the CDR3 is TGTGCCAGTGCGGGTGTGGGGACAACTTACAATGAGCAGTTCTTC.

The CDR3 DNA is TGCAGCGGGAACAAGGCGGGAGCGGGAGATACGCAGTATTTT. Amino acids: CSGNKAGAGDTQYF. This chain connects TRBV29-1 to TRBJ2-3; 7 bases match TRBD2. Germline lookup yields CDR1 SQVTM and CDR2 ANQGSEA. This CDR3 is built from 14 residues. The V segment lost 7 bases and the J segment 5 bases; nucleotides outside the gene matches: 12.

This chain links TRBV28 with TRBJ2-3, with TRBD1 matching 8 bases. The CDR3 contains 14 residues. Trimming cost V 8 bases and J 3 bases; bases outside gene matches: 7. The germline V gene encodes CDR1 MDHEN and CDR2 SYDVKM. The CDR3 DNA sequence: TGTGCCAGCGTCTCGGGACAGGCTACAGATACGCAGTATTTT. Translation: CASVSGQATDTQYF.

In this sample, this clone turned up once. The chain carries TRBV6-1 and TRBJ1-2; 7 nucleotides align to TRBD1. Germline-derived CDR1 and CDR2 are MNHNS and SASEGT. The length of the CDR3 is 12 residues. V trimming: 8 bases; J trimming: 8 bases; junction bases outside the gene matches: 8. As DNA, the CDR3 is TGTGCCAGCGTAGACAGGGTAGCCGGCTACACCTTC. Translated: CASVDRVAGYTF.

The rearrangement links TRBV5-1 to TRBJ1-1; D is uncertain. Germline values: CDR1 SGHRS, CDR2 YFSETQ. V was cut by 3 bases and J by 6 bases, with 18 bases left in between. CDR3 length equals 15 residues. The CDR3 spells CASSSYSSNGAEAFF. CDR3 DNA sequence: TGCGCCAGCAGCTCATACAGTTCTAATGGCGCTGAAGCTTTCTTT.

This clone was picked up one time. The chain has TRBV11-2 and TRBJ2-1, with 7 bases fitting TRBD1. Trimming took 0 bases from V and 6 from J; bases not matched to a gene: 2. There are 14 residues in the CDR3. The germline CDR1 and CDR2 sequences are SGHAT and FQNNGV. The CDR3 here is CASSLDAGGNEQFF. Written as DNA, the CDR3 is TGTGCCAGCAGCTTAGACGCAGGGGGCAATGAGCAGTTCTTC.

V is TRBV6-5 and J is TRBJ1-6; D call uncertain. The CDR3 runs to 16 residues. Germline-derived CDR1 and CDR2 are MNHEY and SVGAGI. Trimming shortened V by 0 bases and J by 7 bases, and 13 bases separated the two germline ends. CDR3 loop: CASSYSIAVLNSPLHF. CDR3 nucleotide sequence: TGTGCCAGCAGTTACTCGATCGCAGTCCTGAATTCACCCCTCCACTTT.

The chain links TRBV11-3 to TRBJ2-7, with 8 bases that match TRBD1. The length of the CDR3 is 16 residues. Trimming at V came to 5 bases and at J to 1 base, leaving 10 bases not matched to a gene. The germline V gene has CDR1 SGHNT and CDR2 YENEEA. CDR3 amino acids: CASSPGWTGSSYEQYF. The DNA of the CDR3 is TGTGCCAGCAGCCCCGGTTGGACAGGGTCATCCTACGAGCAGTACTTC.

The rearrangement links TRBV15 to TRBJ2-5, with 8 bases aligning to TRBD1. Unmatched junction bases numbered 2, after V lost 1 base and J lost 4 bases. The CDR3 loop spans 14 amino acids. Germline CDR1 LNHNV, CDR2 YYDKDF (reference sequence). CDR3 nucleotides: TGTGCCACCAGCAGAGGGGGGACAGGAGAGACCCAGTACTTC. This translates into CATSRGGTGETQYF.